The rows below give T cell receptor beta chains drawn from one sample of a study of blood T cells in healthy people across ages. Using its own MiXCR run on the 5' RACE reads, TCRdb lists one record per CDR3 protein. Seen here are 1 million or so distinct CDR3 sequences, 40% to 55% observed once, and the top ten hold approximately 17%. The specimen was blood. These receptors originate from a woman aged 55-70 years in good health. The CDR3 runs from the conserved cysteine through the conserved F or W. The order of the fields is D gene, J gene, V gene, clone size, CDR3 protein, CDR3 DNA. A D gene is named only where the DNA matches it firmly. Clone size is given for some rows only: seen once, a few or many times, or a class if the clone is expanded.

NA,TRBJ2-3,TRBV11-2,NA,CASSRRSLTDTQYF,TGTGCCAGCAGCCGGAGGAGTTTGACAGATACGCAGTATTTT
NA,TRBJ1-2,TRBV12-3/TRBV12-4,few,CASSSYTYGYTF,TGTGCCAGCAGCTCCTATACCTATGGCTACACCTTC
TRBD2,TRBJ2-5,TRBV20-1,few,CSARGVGGRAQEQYF,TGCAGTGCTAGGGGGGTTGGGGGGAGGGCCCAAGAGCAGTACTTC
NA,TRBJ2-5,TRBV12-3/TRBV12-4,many,CASSPGGETQYF,TGTGCCAGCAGCCCCGGCGGAGAGACCCAGTACTTC
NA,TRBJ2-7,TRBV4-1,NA,CASSSRSGTGSYEQYF,TGCGCCAGCAGCTCCCGATCCGGAACAGGGTCCTACGAGCAGTACTTC
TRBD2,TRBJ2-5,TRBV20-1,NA,CSARERLAGGETQYF,TGCAGTGCTAGAGAGAGACTAGCGGGAGGGGAGACCCAGTACTTC
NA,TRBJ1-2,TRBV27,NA,CASSKGHPRGYTF,TGTGCCAGCAGCAAAGGACACCCGCGTGGCTACACCTTC
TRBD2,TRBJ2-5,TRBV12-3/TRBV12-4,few,CASSTIRGLALVQYF,TGTGCCAGCAGTACCATAAGGGGACTAGCGTTGGTGCAGTACTTC
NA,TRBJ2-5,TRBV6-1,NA,CASTLGGGMNQETQYF,TGTGCCAGCACTCTAGGAGGGGGAATGAACCAAGAGACCCAGTACTTC
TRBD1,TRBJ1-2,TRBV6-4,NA,CASSPTGIGGYTF,TGTGCCAGCAGCCCGACAGGGATTGGTGGCTACACCTTC
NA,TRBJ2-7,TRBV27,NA,CASSIRTEGYEQYF,TGTGCCAGCAGTATACGGACAGAGGGCTACGAGCAGTACTTC
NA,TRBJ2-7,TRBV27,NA,CASMDGNSYEQYF,TGTGCCAGCATGGACGGGAACTCCTACGAGCAGTACTTC
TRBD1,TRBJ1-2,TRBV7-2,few,CASSTRDRGYGYTF,TGTGCCAGCAGCACCAGGGACAGGGGCTATGGCTACACCTTC
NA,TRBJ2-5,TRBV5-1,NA,CASSEKRETQYF,TGCGCCAGCAGCGAGAAGAGGGAGACCCAGTACTTC
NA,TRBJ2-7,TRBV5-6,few,CASSVRNEQYF,TGTGCCAGCAGCGTCCGGAACGAGCAGTACTTC